This T cell receptor (beta chain) appears in the sequencing data of a study of CD8+ T cells in alopecia areata. Looking at the study overall: Treated patients were given oral tofacitinib, which was dosed at 5 to 10 mg twice daily.

General observations from the study: Alopecia totalis/universalis scalp especially showed more expanded CD8+ clones than normal scalp.

Following extraction, RNA underwent reverse transcription to cDNA, which served as the sequencing template. The method was immunoSEQ multiplex PCR; TCRdb's version includes in-frame clones alone and lacks a portion of them. The sample lists approximately 200,000 clones; 50% to 60% were seen once. Noted treatment: oral pan-JAK inhibitor, 5-10 mg twice daily. Worth noting for this clone: Its antigen is not known.

The ends lost 3 bases at V and 4 bases at J; junction bases unmatched: 14. The V gene's germline CDR1 is SGHRS and CDR2 YFSETQ. The CDR3 consists of 17 residues. This material consisted of CD4+ T cells sorted from blood, taken at week 4, from a patient treated with tofacitinib. This receptor was taken from a human donor with alopecia areata. This chain connects TRBV5-1 to TRBJ1-1; 8 bases align to TRBD1. The DNA of the CDR3 is TGCGCCAGCAGCTCGGCATTGACAGGGGCCACCTTCACTGAAGCTTTCTTT. Protein sequence: CASSSALTGATFTEAFF.